This is a list of T cell receptor beta chains from one sample in a study of T cell responses to AZD1222 COVID-19 vaccine. Sequencing used immunoSEQ multiplex PCR; TCRdb keeps in-frame clones, though not all of them. The sample has roughly 100,000 clones; roughly 80% are singletons. The input for sequencing was peripheral blood, taken on day 0 of AZD1222 vaccination. The receptors derive from an adult in good health. The CDR3 runs from the conserved cysteine through the conserved F or W. The order of the fields is CDR3 length, V gene, CDR3 protein.

>15|TRBV4-3
CASSQNHQAYNEQFF
>18|TRBV4-3
CASSQEPSGRAGGDTQYF
>13|TRBV27
CASKLTGPYGYTF
>14|TRBV6-5
CASRSKYLTGELFF
>15|TRBV3-1/TRBV3-2
CASSQVGGNTDTQYF
>14|TRBV11-2
CASSFGDGAYGYTF
>14|TRBV29-1
CSVLLGVGGNEQFF
>11|TRBV30
CAWGTHTEAFF
>15|TRBV5-6
CASSLVPGDSYEQYF
>12|TRBV7-8
CASSLVSAQQYF
>15|TRBV7-9
CASSLLSGKGETQYF
>14|TRBV6-1
CASSERDITGELFF
>16|TRBV4-3
CASSLRLGPSTDTQYF
>14|TRBV19
CATRDGGVQETQYF
>15|TRBV5-1
CASSYRDRSTDTQYF
>14|TRBV6-5
CASRPDPTGTEAFF
>12|TRBV28
CASSLDGGRLFF
>12|TRBV6-2/TRBV6-3
CASSLMDTEAFF
>16|TRBV18
CASSPSTPNSNQPQHF
>16|TRBV5-1
CASQRRQGAANEKLFF
>14|TRBV5-1
CASSFDRGSGTQYF
>15|TRBV6-2/TRBV6-3
CASSPLQNRYNEQFF